Presented here are 15 T cell receptor beta chains from one specimen sequenced in a study of blood T cell repertoires in COVID-19. Here immunoSEQ multiplex PCR was the method, and the copy in TCRdb shows in-frame clones only, minus some. The repertoire holds about 190,000 clones, with 90% as singletons. Sequenced input: peripheral blood. All receptors come from a man aged 50-59 years with acute or convalescent COVID-19.

The chain joins TRBV25-1 to TRBJ1-1; 7 bases map to TRBD1. The CDR3 contains 12 residues. V lost 6 bases and J lost 5; bases outside the gene matches: 3. Germline CDR1 reads MGHDK; CDR2 reads SYGVNS. In DNA form, the CDR3 reads TGTGCCAGCAGGGGACAGTTGACTGAAGCTTTCTTT. Translating gives CASRGQLTEAFF. Based on the CDR3 plus reference TRBV25-1 and TRBJ1-1, the full variable domain is EADIYQTPRYLVIGTGKKITLECSQTMGHDKMYWYQQDPGMELHLIHYSYGVNSTEKGDLSSESTVSRIRTEHFPLTLESARPSHTSQYLCASRGQLTEAFFGQGTRLTVV.

The gene calls are TRBV7-2 and TRBJ2-1; TRBD1 aligns across 9 bases. The CDR3 is 15 residues long. In germline, CDR1 is SGHTA, CDR2 FQGNSA. V shed 1 base and J 7 bases; nucleotides not matched to a gene: 5. CDR3 protein: CASSLGQGVGNEQFF. The CDR3, as DNA: TGTGCCAGCAGCTTAGGACAGGGGGTAGGGAATGAGCAGTTCTTC.

The chain combines TRBV19 with TRBJ1-5, with D perhaps TRBD1 (5 bases). The CDR3 covers 16 residues. V gave up 6 bases and J gave up 1 base, with 16 bases separating them. In germline, CDR1 is LNHDA, CDR2 SQIVND (reference sequence). The CDR3 here is CASSLDTLGSNQPQHF. DNA of the CDR3: TGTGCCAGTAGCCTGGACACCCTTGGAAGCAATCAGCCCCAGCATTTT. Filled out from reference TRBV19 and TRBJ1-5, the complete variable domain reads DGGITQSPKYLFRKEGQNVTLSCEQNLNHDAMYWYRQDPGQGLRLIYYSQIVNDFQKGDIAEGYSVSREKKESFPLTVTSAQKNPTAFYLCASSLDTLGSNQPQHFGDGTRLSIL.

The rearrangement links TRBV19 to TRBJ1-5; TRBD1 matches at 9 bases. Germline assignment: CDR1 LNHDA and CDR2 SQIVND (reference sequence). Germline trimming cut 1 base from V and 6 bases from J; bases unmatched to any gene: 4. The CDR3 loop spans 15 amino acids. The CDR3 is CASSIADRGFQPQHF. Here the CDR3 DNA reads TGTGCCAGTAGTATAGCCGACAGGGGGTTTCAGCCCCAGCATTTT.

The CDR3 is CASSSQGAGNTEAFF. The CDR3 region has the DNA TGTGCCAGCAGTTCCCAGGGGGCGGGGAACACTGAAGCTTTCTTT. The chain carries TRBV28 and TRBJ1-1; 8 bases fit TRBD1. The CDR3 sequence is 15 residues long. CDR1 MDHEN and CDR2 SYDVKM come from the germline V gene. J was trimmed by 1 base and V by 4 bases; bases with no gene match: 5.

V usage is TRBV19 and J usage is TRBJ1-3, with D unresolved. Germline V gene lookup returns CDR1 LNHDA and CDR2 SQIVND (reference sequence). The CDR3 is 15 amino acids. The V end lost 10 bases, the J end lost 0 bases, and 16 bases lay between the germline ends. The CDR3 DNA follows: TGTGCCACCTCAAGCAGGCTCATCTCTGGAAACACCATATATTTT. Amino acid sequence: CATSSRLISGNTIYF.

The genes are TRBV5-5 and TRBJ1-1; no firm D call. This CDR3 is 14 amino acids long. Trimming removed 2 bases from V and 5 bases from J, with 13 bases in between. Germline V lookup: CDR1 SGHKS, CDR2 YYEKEE (reference sequence). CDR3 in amino acids: CASSFWGVSTEAFF. In nucleotides, the CDR3 is TGTGCCAGCAGCTTCTGGGGAGTATCAACTGAAGCTTTCTTT.

The chain joins TRBV27 to TRBJ1-6; unclear D gene. Germline CDR1 reads MNHEY; CDR2 reads SMNVEV (reference sequence). The CDR3 is made up of 13 amino acids. V was trimmed by 7 bases and J by 0 bases, leaving 4 bases between them. The DNA of the CDR3 is TGTGCCAGCACTAGCTCCTATAATTCACCCCTCCACTTT. It yields the protein CASTSSYNSPLHF.

This clone was seen a few times. The J gene is TRBJ2-1, the V gene TRBV4-1; 13 bases match TRBD2. V shed 6 bases and J 5 bases; nucleotides not matched to a gene: 7. Germline V gene sequence: CDR1 MGHRA, CDR2 YSYEKL. The CDR3 totals 16 residues. DNA for the CDR3: TGCGCCAGCAGGGGCGAGGGACTAGCGGGACACAATGAGCAGTTCTTC. Its translation: CASRGEGLAGHNEQFF.

V gene TRBV15 combines with J gene TRBJ2-2; D not resolved. Germline assignment: CDR1 LNHNV and CDR2 YYDKDF (reference sequence). The length of the CDR3 is 13 residues. V lost 0 bases and J lost 7, with 6 bases in between. The CDR3 DNA is TGTGCCACCAGCAGAGATCTTTTCGGGGAGCTGTTTTTT. This codes for CATSRDLFGELFF.

The genes are TRBV5-1 and TRBJ1-4; 9 bases are a match to TRBD1. CDR1 is SGHRS and CDR2 is YFSETQ in the germline V gene. The J segment lost 0 bases and the V segment lost 2 bases, leaving 2 bases of the junction unmatched. The CDR3 contains 16 residues. As DNA, the CDR3 is TGCGCCAGCAGCTTCGGACAGGGGACAACTAATGAAAAACTGTTTTTT. The encoded protein is CASSFGQGTTNEKLFF.

The V gene is TRBV6-2 or TRBV6-3, the J gene TRBJ1-1; TRBD1 is a possible D gene (6 bases). The CDR3 contains 15 residues. V dropped 6 bases and J dropped 3 bases, with 17 bases sitting between them. The germline gives CDR1 MNHEY, CDR2 SVGEGT. This chain's CDR3 is CASRYGGLSYTEAFF. DNA of the CDR3: TGTGCCAGCAGGTACGGGGGCCTTTCTTACACTGAAGCTTTCTTT.

The J gene is TRBJ2-7, the V gene TRBV7-7; D unresolved. The CDR3 is made up of 15 amino acids. Looked up from germline, CDR1 is SSHAT and CDR2 is FNYEAQ (reference sequence). CDR3 sequence (DNA): TGTGCTAGCAGCTTAGATTTGGTCAGATTCTACGAGCAGTACGTC. It encodes CASSLDLVRFYEQYV.

The chain joins TRBV7-9 to TRBJ2-5; TRBD2 matches 8 bases. From germline, CDR1 is SEHNR and CDR2 FQNEAQ (reference sequence). The V segment lost 3 bases and the J segment 3 bases; nucleotides outside the gene matches: 12. The CDR3 is 17 residues long. The CDR3 sequence is CASSFDNLAGRKETQYF. In nucleotides, the CDR3 is TGTGCCAGCAGCTTTGATAATCTAGCGGGCCGCAAAGAGACCCAGTACTTC. Filled out from reference TRBV7-9 and TRBJ2-5, the complete variable domain reads DTGVSQNPRHKITKRGQNVTFRCDPISEHNRLYWYRQTLGQGPEFLTYFQNEAQLEKSRLLSDRFSAERPKGSFSTLEIQRTEQGDSAMYLCASSFDNLAGRKETQYFGPGTRLLVL.

The chain combines TRBV28 with TRBJ1-2; 9 bases match TRBD1. V shed 5 bases, J shed 4 bases, and the junction held 5 bases outside the gene matches. The germline V gene encodes CDR1 MDHEN and CDR2 SYDVKM. The CDR3 length is 14 residues. The CDR3 DNA follows: TGTGCCAGCAGTACAGGGGGCACAGGCTATGGCTACACCTTC. Translation gives CASSTGGTGYGYTF.